The clone carrying this T cell receptor beta chain was seen many times. Its target is not known. Conversion of TCR transcripts into cDNA relied on 5'RACE template switching, which added a universal primer site and UMIs. From the 5' RACE reads, TCRdb called clonotypes with MiXCR, one entry per CDR3 protein. The sample records 250,000 or so distinct CDR3 sequences, roughly 3.5% being singletons. These data are taken from a study of T cells after yellow fever vaccination. Study conclusions and caveats: Contamination by abundant bulk-population clonotypes could be present in FACS-sorted repertoires. Reappearing after the booster were most of the clones from primary vaccination (about 96% CD4, about 87% CD8). The secondary response was weaker, and its peak arrived faster, on day 5 versus 15.

Trimming stripped 0 bases from V and 8 bases from J, with 14 bases between. The CDR3 is 15 residues long. The chain recombines TRBV23-1 with TRBJ2-1; D is possibly TRBD1 (6 bases). Being an ORF, TRBV23-1 has a function that is uncertain. The sample here was PBMCs, taken 15 days after the yellow fever booster vaccination. The TCR was taken from a man younger than 35 who received the YFV17D yellow fever vaccine. CDR3 sequence reads: CASSQSRDNGDEQFF. CDR3 DNA: TGCGCCAGCAGTCAATCACGGGACAATGGGGATGAGCAGTTCTTC.